A single sample gave rise to the 31 T cell receptor beta chains below, sequenced in a study of control samples from healthy donors and cancer patients. Profiled with immunoSEQ multiplex PCR; TCRdb holds only in-frame clones, not every one. The repertoire holds about 98,000 clones, around 80% seen once, with about 2% in the top ten. The sequencing sample was made of blood. The receptors derive from a man aged 55 to 70 in good health.

V usage is TRBV10-3 and J usage is TRBJ2-1, with a weak D call TRBD2 (6 bases). The CDR3 is made up of 15 amino acids. CDR1 is ENHRY and CDR2 is SYGVKD in the germline V gene. V shed 4 bases and J shed 0 bases, with 10 bases lying between them. This chain's CDR3 is CAISGGTYSYNEQFF. Here the CDR3 DNA reads TGTGCCATCAGTGGAGGGACTTACTCCTACAATGAGCAGTTCTTC.

The chain recombines TRBV11-2 with TRBJ1-1, with D unresolved. The V and J ends lost 3 bases and 5 bases respectively, with 7 bases between them. There are 12 residues in the CDR3. The germline V gene has CDR1 SGHAT and CDR2 FQNNGV. CDR3 region: CASSFTRTEAFF. For the CDR3, the DNA is TGTGCCAGCAGCTTTACACGGACTGAAGCTTTCTTT.

This chain uses TRBV7-9 with TRBJ2-5, with TRBD2 identical over 10 bases. This CDR3 spans 17 amino acids. Germline CDR1 and CDR2: SEHNR and FQNEAQ (reference sequence). Trimming at V came to 0 bases and at J to 4 bases, leaving 8 bases not matched to a gene. In nucleotides, the CDR3 is TGTGCCAGCAGCTTAGCCCTGGCTAGCGGGGGAGGAGAGACCCAGTACTTC. Its protein is CASSLALASGGGETQYF. The full variable domain, in which reference TRBV7-9 and TRBJ2-5 provide the parts outside the CDR3, is DTGVSQNPRHKITKRGQNVTFRCDPISEHNRLYWYRQTLGQGPEFLTYFQNEAQLEKSRLLSDRFSAERPKGSFSTLEIQRTEQGDSAMYLCASSLALASGGGETQYFGPGTRLLVL.

This clone was detected once. The rearrangement links TRBV30 to TRBJ1-6; D ambiguous. Germline V gene sequence: CDR1 GTSNPN, CDR2 SVGIG (reference sequence). The length of the CDR3 is 12 residues. The germline V and J ends were trimmed by 0 bases and 12 bases, with 9 bases remaining between them. The CDR3 nucleotides read TGTGCCTGGAGTGTACTAAGGAGACCCCTCCACTTT. Amino acid sequence: CAWSVLRRPLHF.

This chain links TRBV19 with TRBJ2-1; D not resolved. Germline-derived CDR1 and CDR2 are LNHDA and SQIVND (reference sequence). V was clipped by 3 bases and J by 6 bases, with 12 bases between them. The CDR3 runs 14 residues. The CDR3 DNA follows: TGTGCCAGTAGTATTGCGGCGACCTTCAATGAGCAGTTCTTC. Encoded protein: CASSIAATFNEQFF.

Remarks on this clone: An end of the junction differs from the germline gene, which may be a read error. The V call is TRBV10-2, the J call TRBJ1-4; TRBD1 is a possible D gene (6 bases). CDR1 and CDR2 from the germline V gene are WSHSY and SAAADI. This CDR3 is 17 amino acids long. The CDR3: CARRGPGSVTANEKLFF. The DNA for the CDR3 is TGCGCCCGCAGGGGACCGGGGTCTGTTACGGCTAATGAAAAACTGTTTTTT.

This clone was seen just once. This rearrangement joins TRBV24-1 to TRBJ1-2; no clear D gene. Germline V gene lookup returns CDR1 KGHDR and CDR2 SFDVKD. The CDR3 runs to 14 residues. V was clipped by 3 bases and J by 5 bases, with 12 bases between them. CDR3 sequence (DNA): TGTGCCACCAGTGATGGGGATACGGGGTATGGCTACACCTTC. Protein: CATSDGDTGYGYTF.

The J gene is TRBJ1-6, the V gene TRBV12-5; tentatively, D is TRBD1 (6 bases). The V and J ends lost 4 bases and 9 bases respectively, with 13 bases between them. The CDR3 extends over 14 amino acids. The germline V gene has CDR1 LGHNT and CDR2 FRNRAP. CDR3 protein: CASGSSGGPSPLHF. The CDR3 nucleotides read TGTGCTAGTGGTTCTTCTGGGGGCCCTTCACCCCTCCACTTT.

The chain uses TRBV10-3 and TRBJ2-3; the D is unclear. Germline assignment: CDR1 ENHRY and CDR2 SYGVKD. This CDR3 comprises 14 residues. With 0 bases removed from V and 5 bases from J, the gap between germline ends came to 9 bases. The CDR3 nucleotides read TGTGCCATCAGTGAGTCAAAGGGTGTAGATACGCAGTATTTT. Translation: CAISESKGVDTQYF.

This chain links TRBV6-5 with TRBJ1-1, with 7 bases that match TRBD1. The germline V gene encodes CDR1 MNHEY and CDR2 SVGAGI. The CDR3 is 15 residues long. V gave up 4 bases and J gave up 0 bases; unmatched junction bases: 5. CDR3 DNA: TGTGCCAGCAGTTCACCGGGACAGATGAACACTGAAGCTTTCTTT. Translating it yields CASSSPGQMNTEAFF.

This chain connects TRBV3-1 (or the pseudogene TRBV3-2) to TRBJ1-6, with 8 bases that match TRBD1. CDR1 and CDR2 (germline): LGHDT, YNNKEL (reference sequence). After removal of 4 bases from V and 6 bases from J, the junction contained 5 bases not matched to a gene. The CDR3 is 15 amino acids. Here the CDR3 reads CASSPRQGRNSPLHF. Written as DNA, the CDR3 is TGTGCCAGCAGCCCACGACAGGGGCGTAATTCACCCCTCCACTTT.

This clone was observed a handful of times. The chain uses TRBV3-1 (or the pseudogene TRBV3-2) and TRBJ1-2; D is perhaps TRBD1 (5 bases). There are 14 residues in the CDR3. Per the germline V gene, CDR1 is LGHDT and CDR2 is YNNKEL (reference sequence). The germline V and J ends were trimmed by 6 bases and 7 bases, with 18 bases remaining between them. The CDR3, as DNA: TGTGCCAGCAGGAAAGGAGAGGGGTTCGGTGGCTACACCTTC. This encodes CASRKGEGFGGYTF.

The rearrangement uses TRBV27 and TRBJ1-1, with D tentatively TRBD1 (6 bases). CDR1 MNHEY and CDR2 SMNVEV come from the germline V gene (reference sequence). The CDR3 loop spans 17 amino acids. Trimming stripped 0 bases from V and 0 bases from J, with 14 bases between. The CDR3 here is CASSLSGSGVLNTEAFF. CDR3 sequence (DNA): TGTGCCAGCAGTTTATCGGGGTCAGGGGTCCTGAACACTGAAGCTTTCTTT.

V and J are TRBV6-5 and TRBJ2-1; TRBD2 agrees at 7 bases. V gave up 6 bases and J gave up 4 bases; unmatched junction bases: 9. This CDR3 region has 15 residues. Looked up from germline, CDR1 is MNHEY and CDR2 is SVGAGI. The CDR3 DNA reads TGTGCCAGCAGAGGGAGCGGGACGGGATACAATGAGCAGTTCTTC. It yields the protein CASRGSGTGYNEQFF.

The chain uses TRBV19 and TRBJ2-6; 7 nucleotides line up with TRBD1. Germline trimming cut 10 bases from V and 2 bases from J; bases unmatched to any gene: 5. The CDR3 sequence is 14 residues long. CDR1 is LNHDA and CDR2 is SQIVND in the germline V gene (reference sequence). The CDR3, as DNA: TGTGCCACCACACAGGGGACTGGGGCCAACGTCCTGACTTTC. Translating gives CATTQGTGANVLTF. The entire variable domain, with the rest obtained from reference TRBV19 and TRBJ2-6, is as follows: DGGITQSPKYLFRKEGQNVTLSCEQNLNHDAMYWYRQDPGQGLRLIYYSQIVNDFQKGDIAEGYSVSREKKESFPLTVTSAQKNPTAFYLCATTQGTGANVLTFGAGSRLTVL.

This chain links TRBV7-2 with TRBJ2-7; 11 bases map to TRBD2. CDR3 length: 17 amino acids. J lost 4 bases, V lost 2 bases, and 10 bases had no gene match. Germline V gene sequence: CDR1 SGHTA, CDR2 FQGNSA. CDR3 coding DNA: TGTGCCAGCAGCTTAAAAACAATTAGCGGGGGGGGATACGAGCAGTACTTC. Translating it yields CASSLKTISGGGYEQYF.

As DNA, the CDR3 is TGTGCCAGCAGTCCCGGGGGGATTGATACGCAGTATTTT. Translated, it gives CASSPGGIDTQYF. The chain has TRBV5-6 and TRBJ2-3, with 7 bases identical to TRBD2. The CDR3 runs 13 residues. J was trimmed by 6 bases and V by 5 bases; bases with no gene match: 6. CDR1 SGHDT and CDR2 YYEEEE come from the germline V gene.

CDR3 amino acids: CASSVDRKTEAFF. CDR3 in DNA: TGTGCCAGCAGTGTGGACAGGAAAACTGAAGCTTTCTTT. The rearrangement links TRBV6-4 to TRBJ1-1; TRBD1 matches at 7 bases. The CDR3 consists of 13 residues. V was clipped by 4 bases and J by 5 bases; unmatched bases: 4. Germline V lookup: CDR1 MRHNA, CDR2 SNTAGT.

This chain connects TRBV28 to TRBJ2-1, with a tentative D call TRBD2 (5 bases). This CDR3 has 14 amino acids. Per germline, CDR1 MDHEN and CDR2 SYDVKM. The V gene lost 5 bases and the J gene lost 6 bases, with 14 bases spanning the gap. CDR3 residues: CASSPLRAVNEQFF. In nucleotides, the CDR3 is TGTGCCAGCAGTCCCCTGCGGGCGGTCAATGAGCAGTTCTTC.

This clone showed up just a few times. The chain combines TRBV19 with TRBJ2-5; D gene uncertain. The CDR3 is 13 residues long. Between the trimmed V and J ends, which lost 3 bases and 2 bases, there was a span of 7 bases. CDR1 is LNHDA, CDR2 SQIVND, per germline (reference sequence). Here the CDR3 reads CASSMSGQETQYF. The CDR3 DNA reads TGTGCCAGTAGTATGAGTGGACAAGAGACCCAGTACTTC.

This chain links TRBV14 with TRBJ2-5, with D uncertain. Trimming stripped 1 base from V and 5 bases from J, with 5 bases between. CDR3 length: 12 amino acids. CDR1 SGHDN and CDR2 FVKESK come from the germline V gene. CDR3 amino acids: CASSQVWETQYF. The CDR3, as DNA: TGTGCCAGCAGCCAAGTGTGGGAGACCCAGTACTTC. The entire variable domain, with the rest obtained from reference TRBV14 and TRBJ2-5, is as follows: EAGVTQFPSHSVIEKGQTVTLRCDPISGHDNLYWYRRVMGKEIKFLLHFVKESKQDESGMPNNRFLAERTGGTYSTLKVQPAELEDSGVYFCASSQVWETQYFGPGTRLLVL.

The chain is built from TRBV9 and TRBJ1-4, with D perhaps TRBD1 (6 bases). Per germline, CDR1 SGDLS and CDR2 YYNGEE. This CDR3 has 16 amino acids. Trimming took 4 bases from V and 2 from J, leaving 15 bases between them. In DNA form, the CDR3 reads TGTGCCAGCAGCCCCCGTCCAGGGGACACTAATGAAAAACTGTTTTTT. This sequence encodes CASSPRPGDTNEKLFF.

The table lists this clone with a few counts. This chain links TRBV12-5 with TRBJ1-4, with a weak D call TRBD1 (5 bases). The CDR3 contains 15 residues. The germline V gene encodes CDR1 LGHNT and CDR2 FRNRAP. V lost 0 bases to trimming and J lost 10 bases, with 15 bases between them. The CDR3 DNA is TGTGCTAGTGGTTTGGTACACGAGGGGAGGGGAAAACTGTTTTTT. Its protein is CASGLVHEGRGKLFF.

The chain has TRBV3-1 (or the pseudogene TRBV3-2) and TRBJ2-1, with 9 bases matching TRBD1. The V gene's germline CDR1 is LGHDT and CDR2 YNNKEL (reference sequence). The CDR3 covers 15 residues. J was trimmed by 6 bases and V by 3 bases; bases with no gene match: 6. Here the CDR3 DNA reads TGTGCCAGCAGCCAGGGGACAGGGACAGGCAATGAGCAGTTCTTC. Its protein product is CASSQGTGTGNEQFF.

CDR3 DNA sequence: TGTGCCAGCAGTCACCACCGCTGGGTAGGAGGCGAGCAGTACTTC. Protein: CASSHHRWVGGEQYF. The chain uses TRBV2 and TRBJ2-7; weak D call: TRBD2 (5 bases). Germline V lookup: CDR1 SNHLY, CDR2 FYNNEI. There are 15 residues in the CDR3. Trimming cost V 5 bases and J 6 bases, with 20 bases left between them. Full variable domain (outside the CDR3, taken from reference TRBV2 and TRBJ2-7): EPEVTQTPSHQVTQMGQEVILRCVPISNHLYFYWYRQILGQKVEFLVSFYNNEISEKSEIFDDQFSVERPDGSNFTLKIRSTKLEDSAMYFCASSHHRWVGGEQYFGPGTRLTVT.

CDR3 bases: TGCGCCAGCAGCTTAGGACAGCGCGGGGATACGCAGTATTTT. The encoded protein is CASSLGQRGDTQYF. The J gene is TRBJ2-3, the V gene TRBV5-1, with D possibly TRBD1 on 6 matching bases. This CDR3 comprises 14 residues. With 2 bases removed from V and 6 bases from J, the gap between germline ends came to 13 bases. The V gene's germline CDR1 is SGHRS and CDR2 YFSETQ.

The chain joins TRBV5-1 to TRBJ2-1, with 7 bases fitting TRBD1. The CDR3 covers 15 residues. CDR1 and CDR2 (germline): SGHRS, YFSETQ. The V and J ends lost 7 bases and 0 bases, in that order; junction bases with no gene match: 7. The CDR3 protein is CASRLQGSSYNEQFF. CDR3 bases: TGCGCCAGCCGCCTACAGGGGAGCTCCTACAATGAGCAGTTCTTC.

In DNA, the CDR3 is TGTGCCAGTGGGGCTAGCGGAAGCACCGGGGAGCTGTTTTTT. Protein: CASGASGSTGELFF. This rearrangement joins TRBV19 to TRBJ2-2, with 7 nucleotides matching TRBD2. This CDR3 comprises 14 residues. With 8 bases clipped from V and 4 bases from J, the junction kept 7 bases outside the gene matches. Germline CDR1 LNHDA, CDR2 SQIVND (reference sequence).

This rearrangement joins TRBV30 to TRBJ2-5; D tentatively reads TRBD1 or TRBD2 (6 bases each). The CDR3 totals 14 residues. Trimming stripped 1 base from V and 4 bases from J, with 13 bases between. Germline-derived CDR1 and CDR2 are GTSNPN and SVGIG (reference sequence). CDR3 DNA: TGTGCCTGGAGTGGGGGGGCTGTAGGAGAGACCCAGTACTTC. Protein sequence: CAWSGGAVGETQYF.

V usage is TRBV4-1 and J usage is TRBJ2-1, with 9 bases identical to TRBD2. From germline, CDR1 is MGHRA and CDR2 YSYEKL. CDR3 length: 16 amino acids. With V trimmed by 3 bases and J by 5 bases, 8 bases remained unmatched. CDR3 DNA sequence: TGCGCCAGCAGCCAGCTCCGCGGGAGGGTCCACAATGAGCAGTTCTTC. This codes for CASSQLRGRVHNEQFF.

The chain carries TRBV25-1 and TRBJ2-4; D unresolved. V was cut by 1 base and J by 9 bases, with 13 bases left in between. Germline-derived CDR1 and CDR2 are MGHDK and SYGVNS. This CDR3 is 14 amino acids long. The chain's CDR3 is CASSELYSPSIQYF. CDR3 coding DNA: TGTGCCAGCAGTGAATTGTACTCCCCCAGCATTCAGTACTTC.